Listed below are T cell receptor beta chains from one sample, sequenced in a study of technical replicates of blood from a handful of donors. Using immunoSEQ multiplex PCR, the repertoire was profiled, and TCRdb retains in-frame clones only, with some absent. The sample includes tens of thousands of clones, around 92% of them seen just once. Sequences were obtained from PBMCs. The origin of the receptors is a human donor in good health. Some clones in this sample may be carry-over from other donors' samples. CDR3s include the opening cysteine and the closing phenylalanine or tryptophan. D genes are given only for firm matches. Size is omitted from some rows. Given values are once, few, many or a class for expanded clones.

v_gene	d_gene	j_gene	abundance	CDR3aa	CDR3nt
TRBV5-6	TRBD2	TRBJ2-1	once	CASSLWGGRVNEQFF	TGTGCCAGCAGCTTGTGGGGGGGACGGGTCAATGAGCAGTTCTTC
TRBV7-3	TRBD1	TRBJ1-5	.	CASRSGQITKRSNQPQHF	TGTGCCAGCAGGTCGGGACAGATCACAAAAAGGAGCAATCAGCCCCAGCATTTT
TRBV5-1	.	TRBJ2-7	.	CASSFGVGPSEQYF	TGCGCCAGCAGCTTCGGCGTGGGGCCCTCCGAGCAGTACTTC
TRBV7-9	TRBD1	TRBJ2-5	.	CASSLALGGEDQQETQYF	TGTGCCAGCAGCTTAGCTTTAGGGGGCGAGGACCAACAAGAGACCCAGTACTTC
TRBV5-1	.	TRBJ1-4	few	CASSSEGGANEKLFF	TGCGCCAGCAGCTCAGAGGGGGGGGCTAATGAAAAACTGTTTTTT
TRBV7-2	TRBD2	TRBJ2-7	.	CASSRRTRDEQYF	TGTGCCAGCAGCCGGAGGACTAGAGACGAGCAGTACTTC
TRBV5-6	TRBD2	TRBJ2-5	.	CASSPRAGGRETQYF	TGTGCCAGCAGCCCCCGAGCGGGGGGTCGAGAGACCCAGTACTTC
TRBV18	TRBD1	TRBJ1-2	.	CASSPQGADYGYTF	TGTGCCAGCTCACCCCAGGGGGCTGACTATGGCTACACCTTC
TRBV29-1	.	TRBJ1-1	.	CSVVRHLNTEAFF	TGCAGCGTTGTGAGGCACCTGAACACTGAAGCTTTCTTT
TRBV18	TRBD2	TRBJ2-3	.	CASSPPRRSGREGDTQYF	TGTGCCAGCTCACCACCACGCCGGAGCGGGAGGGAAGGGGATACGCAGTATTTT
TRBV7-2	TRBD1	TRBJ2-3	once	CASSFLGQGASDTQYF	TGTGCCAGCAGCTTTTTAGGACAGGGGGCCTCAGATACGCAGTATTTT
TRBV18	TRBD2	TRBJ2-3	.	CASSPPSLTSGNTDTQYF	TGTGCCAGCTCACCACCGAGTCTCACTAGCGGAAACACAGATACGCAGTATTTT
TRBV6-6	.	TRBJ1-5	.	CASSPREGNQPQHF	TGTGCCAGCAGCCCGCGTGAGGGCAATCAGCCCCAGCATTTT
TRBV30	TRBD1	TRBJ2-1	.	CAWSAGTGSFHEQFF	TGTGCCTGGAGTGCGGGGACAGGGAGCTTTCATGAGCAGTTCTTC
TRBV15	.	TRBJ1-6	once	CATSRTGTEDSPLHF	TGTGCCACCAGCAGGACGGGGACTGAGGATTCACCCCTCCACTTT
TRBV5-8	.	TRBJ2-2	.	CASSIGGSMNTGELFF	TGTGCCAGCAGCATAGGGGGTTCGATGAACACCGGGGAGCTGTTTTTT
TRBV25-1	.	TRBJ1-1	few	CASSESGGANTEAFF	TGTGCCAGCAGTGAATCTGGGGGGGCGAACACTGAAGCTTTCTTT
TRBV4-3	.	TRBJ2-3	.	CASSHADTQYF	TGCGCCAGCAGCCACGCAGATACGCAGTATTTT
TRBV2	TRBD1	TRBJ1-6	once	CASSVGQGRNSPLHF	TGTGCCAGCAGTGTCGGACAGGGGAGGAATTCACCCCTCCACTTT
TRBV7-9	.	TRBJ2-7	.	CASSRRQEGEQYF	TGTGCCAGCAGCCGTCGACAGGAAGGCGAGCAGTACTTC
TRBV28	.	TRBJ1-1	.	CASRSGQSNTEAFF	TGTGCCAGCCGCTCAGGACAATCGAACACTGAAGCTTTCTTT
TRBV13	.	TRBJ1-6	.	CASSLRGGSSPLHF	TGTGCCAGCAGCTTAAGAGGGGGAAGCTCACCCCTCCACTTT
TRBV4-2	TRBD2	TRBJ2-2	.	CASSPGTSVTGELFF	TGTGCCAGCAGCCCCGGGACTAGCGTAACCGGGGAGCTGTTTTTT
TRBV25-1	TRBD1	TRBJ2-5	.	CASSAGQGAQETQYF	TGTGCCAGCAGTGCCGGACAGGGGGCCCAAGAGACCCAGTACTTC
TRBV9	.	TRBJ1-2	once	CASSVGLGANYGYTF	TGTGCCAGCAGCGTAGGTCTGGGGGCAAACTATGGCTACACCTTC
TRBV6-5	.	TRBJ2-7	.	CASRDSYEQYF	TGTGCCAGCAGGGACAGCTACGAGCAGTACTTC
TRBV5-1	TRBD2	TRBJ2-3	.	CASSPAGAGGTDTQYF	TGCGCCAGCAGCCCGGCAGGGGCGGGGGGGACAGATACGCAGTATTTT
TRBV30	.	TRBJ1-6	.	CAWTNDRKGNSPLHF	TGTGCCTGGACCAACGACAGAAAAGGAAATTCACCCCTCCACTTT
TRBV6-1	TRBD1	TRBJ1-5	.	CASSVWTGVDSNQPQHF	TGTGCCAGCAGTGTCTGGACAGGGGTCGATAGCAATCAGCCCCAGCATTTT
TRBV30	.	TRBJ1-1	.	CAWSEEGTEAFF	TGTGCCTGGAGTGAGGAAGGGACAGAAGCTTTCTTT
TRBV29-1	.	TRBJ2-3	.	CTARGQQDTQYF	TGCACGGCCCGCGGGCAGCAAGATACGCAGTATTTT
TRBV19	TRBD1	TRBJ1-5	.	CASSIAGGTGYQPQHF	TGTGCCAGTAGTATCGCAGGGGGGACAGGGTATCAGCCCCAGCATTTT
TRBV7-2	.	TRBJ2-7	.	CASSSGRAYEQYF	TGTGCCAGCAGCTCCGGGCGGGCTTACGAGCAGTACTTC
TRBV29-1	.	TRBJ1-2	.	CSVSDSSGYTF	TGCAGCGTTTCTGACAGTTCTGGCTACACCTTC
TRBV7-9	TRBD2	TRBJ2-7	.	CASSPREDEQYF	TGTGCCAGCAGCCCCCGGGAGGACGAGCAGTACTTC
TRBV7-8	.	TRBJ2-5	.	CASSLGTSLETQYF	TGTGCCAGCAGCTTAGGGACATCACTCGAGACCCAGTACTTC
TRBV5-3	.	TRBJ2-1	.	CARSAGTRNGSEQFF	TGTGCCAGAAGCGCCGGGACTCGCAACGGGTCTGAGCAGTTCTTC
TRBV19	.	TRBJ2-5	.	CASSITTRETQYF	TGTGCCAGTAGTATAACTACTCGAGAGACCCAGTACTTC
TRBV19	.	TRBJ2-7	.	CASNTGGSSDEQYF	TGTGCCAGTAATACCGGAGGGTCCTCGGACGAGCAGTACTTC
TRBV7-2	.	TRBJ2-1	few	CASSLAHSSGLNEQFF	TGTGCCAGCAGCTTAGCCCATTCCAGCGGGCTCAATGAGCAGTTCTTC
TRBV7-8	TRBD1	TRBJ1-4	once	CASSPGTATNEKLFF	TGTGCCAGCAGCCCCGGGACAGCGACTAATGAAAAACTGTTTTTT
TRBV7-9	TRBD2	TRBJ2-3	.	CASSPPGGGTGTQYF	TGTGCCAGCAGCCCCCCTGGCGGGGGGACGGGTACGCAGTATTTT
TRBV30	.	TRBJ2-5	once	CAWNLGGTQYF	TGTGCCTGGAATCTCGGCGGGACCCAGTACTTC
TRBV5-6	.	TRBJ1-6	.	CASSLTGFHNSPLHF	TGTGCCAGCAGCTTGACAGGTTTCCATAATTCACCCCTCCACTTT
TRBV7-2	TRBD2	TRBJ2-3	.	CASSHRTSGGLNTDTQYF	TGTGCCAGCAGCCATCGGACTAGCGGGGGCCTTAACACAGATACGCAGTATTTT
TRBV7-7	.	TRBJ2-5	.	CASSLAGSLGETQYF	TGTGCCAGCAGCTTAGCAGGGAGTCTAGGGGAGACCCAGTACTTC
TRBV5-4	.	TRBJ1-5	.	CASSLFPGPNQPQHF	TGTGCCAGCAGCTTGTTCCCAGGGCCAAATCAGCCCCAGCATTTT